The 27 T cell receptor beta chains reported below all come from one sample, sequenced in a study of blood T cell repertoires in COVID-19. The repertoire was sequenced with immunoSEQ multiplex PCR; TCRdb's copy has only in-frame clones and lacks some. The table includes about 180,000 clones, around 85% detected once. Sequencing used peripheral blood. The source of these receptors is a man in his fifties with active or convalescent COVID-19.

This clone is a singleton in its sample. The CDR3 nucleotides are TGTGCCAGCGGGGGGGGCACAGATACGCAGTATTTT. This sequence encodes CASGGGTDTQYF. V is TRBV6-5 and J is TRBJ2-3, with TRBD2 matching over 7 bases. This CDR3 contains 12 residues. V was pared by 8 bases and J by 1 base, with 0 bases of the junction left unmatched. Germline assignment: CDR1 MNHEY and CDR2 SVGAGI.

The chain recombines TRBV4-1 with TRBJ1-4; D is unclear. Germline CDR1 reads MGHRA; CDR2 reads YSYEKL. The CDR3 runs to 17 residues. Trimming removed 0 bases from V and 2 bases from J, with 13 bases in between. CDR3 region: CASSQELGVKTNEKLFF. In DNA form, the CDR3 reads TGCGCCAGCAGCCAAGAGCTCGGGGTTAAGACTAATGAAAAACTGTTTTTT.

This rearrangement joins TRBV6-1 to TRBJ1-2; D possibly corresponds to TRBD1 (5 bases). The CDR3 extends over 16 amino acids. Germline-derived CDR1 and CDR2 are MNHNS and SASEGT. V was shortened by 1 base and J by 2 bases, with 14 bases between the two germline ends. CDR3 protein: CASSEDGGAENYGYTF. The CDR3 DNA is TGTGCCAGCAGTGAAGATGGAGGGGCCGAGAACTATGGCTACACCTTC.

Worth noting for this clone: At one boundary the junction diverges from the germline segment, which might be a read error. The chain has TRBV7-9 and TRBJ1-6, with 8 bases that match TRBD1. This CDR3 contains 15 residues. Germline CDR1 reads SEHNR; CDR2 reads FQNEAQ (reference sequence). The CDR3: CASSPDRGDNSSLHF. Written as DNA, the CDR3 is TGTGCCAGCAGCCCTGACAGGGGCGATAATTCATCCCTCCACTTT. The full variable domain, rest sourced from reference TRBV7-9 and TRBJ1-6, is DTGVSQNPRHKITKRGQNVTFRCDPISEHNRLYWYRQTLGQGPEFLTYFQNEAQLEKSRLLSDRFSAERPKGSFSTLEIQRTEQGDSAMYLCASSPDRGDNSSLHFGNGTRLTVT.

This clone was seen only a few times. CDR3 amino acids: CASRSPSTDTQYF. CDR3 nucleotides: TGTGCCAGCAGGTCCCCTAGCACAGATACGCAGTATTTT. The genes are TRBV6-5 and TRBJ2-3; D gene ambiguous. The germline V and J ends were trimmed by 6 bases and 0 bases, with 7 bases remaining between them. There are 13 residues in the CDR3. CDR1 is MNHEY, CDR2 SVGAGI, per germline.

The genes are TRBV3-1 (or the pseudogene TRBV3-2) and TRBJ1-3; unclear D gene. Germline loops: CDR1 LGHDT, CDR2 YNNKEL (reference sequence). Trimming shortened V by 6 bases and J by 0 bases, and 12 bases separated the two germline ends. This CDR3 region has 15 residues. This CDR3 reads CASRASMISGNTIYF. DNA of the CDR3: TGTGCCAGCAGGGCATCAATGATCTCTGGAAACACCATATATTTT.

A few counts support this clone. The chain combines TRBV12-5 with TRBJ1-1, with 7 bases matching TRBD1. The CDR3 consists of 14 residues. Trimming took 5 bases from V and 1 from J; bases not matched to a gene: 4. Per the germline V gene, CDR1 is LGHNT and CDR2 is FRNRAP. CDR3 in amino acids: CASGQQGTNTEAFF. The DNA of the CDR3 is TGTGCTAGTGGTCAACAGGGGACGAACACTGAAGCTTTCTTT.

J is TRBJ1-2 and V is TRBV29-1, with D possibly TRBD1 on 6 matching bases. Trimming removed 4 bases from V and 6 bases from J, with 12 bases in between. The CDR3 length is 12 residues. The V gene's germline CDR1 is SQVTM and CDR2 ANQGSEA. The DNA of the CDR3 is TGCAGCGTTGCTGTCACAGGGAATGGCTACACCTTC. This translates into CSVAVTGNGYTF.

This clone came up a few times. The CDR3 bases are TGTGCCAGCAGCTTACTTGACAGCTATGGCTACACCTTC. As protein: CASSLLDSYGYTF. This sequence joins TRBV11-1 and TRBJ1-2, with D possibly TRBD1 on 5 matching bases. The V end was cut by 2 bases, the J end by 4 bases, with 8 bases between. Germline V gene data show CDR1 as SGHAT and CDR2 as FQDESV (reference sequence). CDR3 length: 13 residues.

V gene TRBV7-6 combines with J gene TRBJ1-1; the match to TRBD1 covers 10 bases. Germline-derived CDR1 and CDR2 are SGHVS and FNYEAQ. Unmatched junction bases numbered 4, after V lost 5 bases and J lost 4 bases. There are 14 residues in the CDR3. CDR3 sequence: CASSPGQGSTEAFF. The CDR3 nucleotides read TGTGCCAGCAGCCCGGGACAGGGGAGCACTGAAGCTTTCTTT.

The chain combines TRBV2 with TRBJ1-5; D gene unclear. Germline-derived CDR1 and CDR2 are SNHLY and FYNNEI. This CDR3 has 13 amino acids. V was pared by 7 bases and J by 0 bases, with 7 bases between. This CDR3 is CASIRGSNQPQHF. As DNA, the CDR3 is TGTGCCAGCATACGGGGTAGCAATCAGCCCCAGCATTTT.

This chain joins TRBV30 and TRBJ2-2, with 12 bases lining up with TRBD1. Germline lookup yields CDR1 GTSNPN and CDR2 SVGIG (reference sequence). This CDR3 region has 14 residues. J lost 13 bases, V lost 2 bases, and 8 bases had no gene match. The DNA of the CDR3 is TGTGCCTGGAGTCTCCGGGACAGGGGGCTTCGGCTGTTTTTT. Its translation: CAWSLRDRGLRLFF.

This chain's CDR3 is CASGLTLMNTEAFF. CDR3 coding DNA: TGTGCTAGTGGGCTGACACTTATGAACACTGAAGCTTTCTTT. V and J are TRBV12-5 and TRBJ1-1, with no clear D. CDR1 is LGHNT, CDR2 FRNRAP, per germline. The germline V and J ends were trimmed by 6 bases and 0 bases, with 11 bases remaining between them. There are 14 residues in the CDR3.

The chain joins TRBV2 to TRBJ1-2, with D possibly being TRBD1 (6 bases). V lost 2 bases to trimming and J lost 7 bases, with 8 bases between them. The germline V gene encodes CDR1 SNHLY and CDR2 FYNNEI. The CDR3 runs 12 residues. CDR3 DNA sequence: TGTGCCAGCAGTGAACGAGGGGGTGGCTACACCTTC. Residues: CASSERGGGYTF.

The rearrangement uses TRBV14 and TRBJ2-7; TRBD1 agrees at 7 bases. Germline assignment: CDR1 SGHDN and CDR2 FVKESK. The CDR3 consists of 16 residues. Trimming removed 0 bases from V and 2 bases from J; junction bases left unmatched: 7. As DNA, the CDR3 is TGTGCCAGCAGCCAAGATCTGCTCGGGACAGCCTACGAGCAGTACTTC. This encodes CASSQDLLGTAYEQYF.

This sequence joins TRBV11-2 and TRBJ1-5, with D uncertain. The V gene's germline CDR1 is SGHAT and CDR2 FQNNGV. V gave up 6 bases and J gave up 0 bases, with 6 bases separating them. The CDR3 is 13 residues long. The CDR3 region is CASSTTSNQPQHF. CDR3 coding DNA: TGTGCCAGCAGTACTACTAGCAATCAGCCCCAGCATTTT.

This sequence joins TRBV30 and TRBJ1-2; maybe TRBD1 (5 bases). The V end was cut by 0 bases, the J end by 6 bases, with 8 bases between. CDR3 length equals 12 residues. Germline-derived CDR1 and CDR2 are GTSNPN and SVGIG (reference sequence). The CDR3 loop is CAWSVGGNGYTF. As DNA, the CDR3 is TGTGCCTGGAGTGTGGGGGGTAATGGCTACACCTTC.

The chain employs TRBV27 and TRBJ1-6; D is uncertain. This CDR3 contains 13 residues. The V end lost 5 bases, the J end lost 10 bases, and 12 bases lay between the germline ends. Per the germline V gene, CDR1 is MNHEY and CDR2 is SMNVEV (reference sequence). The CDR3 spells CASSPWADSPLHF. In DNA form, the CDR3 reads TGTGCCAGCAGTCCCTGGGCCGACTCACCCCTCCACTTT.

In nucleotides, the CDR3 is TGCGCCAGCAGCTTGGGGGCGCCCTACGAGCAGTACTTC. Its protein product is CASSLGAPYEQYF. The chain links TRBV5-1 to TRBJ2-7; D remains ambiguous. The germline V and J ends were trimmed by 0 bases and 2 bases, with 6 bases remaining between them. This CDR3 is 13 amino acids long. CDR1 SGHRS and CDR2 YFSETQ come from the germline V gene.

This clone occurred a few times. The CDR3 DNA follows: TGTGCCAGCAGTTACGGGGGCAAAAATCAGCCCCAGCATTTT. As protein: CASSYGGKNQPQHF. The rearrangement links TRBV6-5 to TRBJ1-5; D is possibly TRBD1 (6 bases). CDR3 length equals 14 residues. With 2 bases removed from V and 4 bases from J, the gap between germline ends came to 9 bases. Germline lookup yields CDR1 MNHEY and CDR2 SVGAGI.

The chain is built from TRBV7-2 and TRBJ2-1, with 7 bases identical to TRBD2. V shed 5 bases, J shed 7 bases, and the junction held 8 bases outside the gene matches. The CDR3 loop spans 14 amino acids. Germline values: CDR1 SGHTA, CDR2 FQGNSA. The CDR3 DNA reads TGTGCCAGCAGCCCACAAGGGACTATGAATGAGCAGTTCTTC. Its translation is CASSPQGTMNEQFF.

This chain joins TRBV7-2 and TRBJ2-2; TRBD1 is a possible D gene (6 bases). Germline V gives CDR1 SGHTA, CDR2 FQGNSA. V dropped 5 bases and J dropped 0 bases, with 13 bases sitting between them. This CDR3 contains 16 residues. CDR3 protein: CASSPRQDTNTGELFF. The CDR3 DNA reads TGTGCCAGCAGCCCCCGACAGGATACGAACACCGGGGAGCTGTTTTTT.

The chain combines TRBV18 with TRBJ1-1; 7 bases map to TRBD1. Germline CDR1 is KGHSH and CDR2 is LQKENI. CDR3 length equals 15 residues. Trimming at V came to 2 bases and at J to 0 bases, leaving 3 bases not matched to a gene. DNA of the CDR3: TGTGCCAGCTCACCAGCCGGGACAGTGAACACTGAAGCTTTCTTT. Its protein product is CASSPAGTVNTEAFF.

The chain links TRBV5-4 to TRBJ2-7; 7 bases fit TRBD2. Germline V gene data show CDR1 as SGHNT and CDR2 as YYREEE (reference sequence). The CDR3 is 15 residues long. Trimming removed 5 bases from V and 2 bases from J; junction bases left unmatched: 10. The CDR3 DNA reads as TGTGCCAGCAGTAAACTGGGGGGGAAAGCCTACGAGCAGTACTTC. Translating it yields CASSKLGGKAYEQYF.

The chain links TRBV2 to TRBJ2-7, with D unclear. The CDR3 sequence is 13 residues long. Germline V lookup: CDR1 SNHLY, CDR2 FYNNEI. Trimming shortened V by 1 base and J by 2 bases, and 6 bases separated the two germline ends. The DNA of the CDR3 is TGTGCCAGCAGTGAAGAGCGAGCCTACGAGCAGTACTTC. Encoded protein: CASSEERAYEQYF.

The chain couples TRBV7-7 to TRBJ2-5, with D possibly matching TRBD1 (6 bases). V was clipped by 3 bases and J by 4 bases, with 12 bases between them. This CDR3 has 14 amino acids. CDR1 and CDR2 (germline): SSHAT, FNYEAQ (reference sequence). DNA of the CDR3: TGTGCCAGCAGCTTGCACGGACAGCTAGAGACCCAGTACTTC. Translation: CASSLHGQLETQYF.

This clone was seen only once. The chain recombines TRBV12-3 or TRBV12-4 with TRBJ2-2; D not resolved. The CDR3 is 12 amino acids. Trimming removed 7 bases at V and 2 bases at J, with 5 bases between. CDR3 DNA: TGTGCCAGCACATCAAACACCGGGGAGCTGTTTTTT. Amino acid sequence: CASTSNTGELFF.